The TCR beta chain under discussion was sequenced for a study of blood T cell repertoires in COVID-19. In the study overall: Sites in the United States, Italy and Spain provided acute and convalescent COVID-19 samples. T cells, B-cell-depleted T cells, or PBMCs supplied cDNA or gDNA.

Germline V gene sequence: CDR1 SGHTA, CDR2 FQGNSA. V was clipped by 4 bases and J by 1 base, with 7 bases between them. The CDR3 spans 13 residues. Authors' processing steps: The authors estimated nucleated cell counts from reference gene primer amplification. This table comes from immunoSEQ multiplex PCR, and its TCRdb copy is limited to in-frame clones, with some not included. V, J and clone size were drawn from that table, and D and trimming were deduced from the DNA. The sample holds around 37,000 clones; just under 75% are singletons and the top ten take over 9.5%. Seattle patients were enrolled during active infection and followed longitudinally.

The chain couples TRBV7-2 to TRBJ1-2; D is uncertain. The sample consisted of peripheral blood. The origin of this receptor is a man aged 70-80 years with COVID-19, enrolled during active disease. The CDR3, as DNA: TGTGCCAGCAGCTCCCGCGGTAACTATGGCTACACCTTC. Translation gives CASSSRGNYGYTF.